This TCR beta chain came from a study of long-term antiretroviral therapy in people with HIV (dated by TCRdb to 2021 to 2024). About the investigation overall: The earliest samples were collected approximately a decade before the 2015 WHO recommendation for immediate ART, a period when ART was typically delayed until CD4 counts fell. Of the approximately 28 participants with HIV, eleven were female. A total of 150 to 200 cryopreserved PBMC samples came from around 30 adults with confirmed HIV infection and were collected serially over a mean of roughly six years (range 1-12). No cross-contamination during QIAcube processing was shown when test extractions of a monoclonal T-cell line were performed alongside about 30 polyclonal samples. This retrospective serial study examined whether starting ART and sustained HIV suppression were associated with changes in the composition and diversity of the TRB repertoire in peripheral blood.

As concerns this clone: The specificity of this receptor is unknown. Base-call qualities are not available, and no considerably larger clone is one nucleotide away.

Participants were included only if at least one PBMC sample before ART initiation and at least two post-ART samples were available. Every participant with HIV received treatment in the United States of America. Before DNA extraction, cryopreserved samples of roughly 0.95-10 million PBMC were thawed and washed. At the time of the earliest PBMC sample, participants with HIV were aged between about 20 and 60 years. Per participant, PBMC samples came from 1-4 timepoints prior to ART initiation and 2-8 timepoints following ART initiation, for a median of 7 samples. Serial HIV viral load, CD4+ T-cell count, ART history and demographic data were obtained for every participant. Genomic DNA was extracted from unsorted PBMC with a Qiagen kit on a QIAcube, with processing performed in batches of 12 samples. The immunoSEQ hsTCRB v3.0 assay was used at survey level resolution to sequence the TRB variable region. The target sequencing depth for TRB was 40,000-50,000 T-cell genomes per sample. An Illumina MiSeq with a v3 150-cycle kit was used to sequence the pooled TRB libraries. As for the original processing: Analysis of repertoires was carried out in R inside a reproducible Nextflow workflow spanning QC, data transformation and analysis. LymphoSeq2, an R package for AIRR-Seq data exploration, was used to implement custom analyses. A handful of samples that produced fewer than 5000 total TRB sequences were removed, so approximately 190 HIV repertoires were analyzed. Among the roughly 190 retained HIV repertoires, 55 to 60 were collected before ART initiation and approximately 130 were collected after ART initiation. Repertoires were downsampled to 5000 TRB nucleotide sequences, and summary statistics were averaged over 100 downsampling iterations. Only TRB sequences with CDR3 regions of at least seven amino acids were retained for analysis. A Shannon entropy-derived clonality score and the Gini coefficient were used to measure diversity. Repertoire networks linked the top 5000 CDR3 amino acid sequences whenever two sequences differed by an edit distance of one. For TRB CDR3 amino acid sequences, antigen specificity groups and MHC restriction were predicted with GLIPH2. To flag known associations with CMV, EBV, HIV or tissue antigens, CDR3 amino acid sequences were compared against VDJdb and McPAS-TCR. Pre-ART, post-ART and control groups were compared with Wilcoxon signed-rank tests and Holm-Bonferroni correction. As stored in TCRdb, this immuneACCESS dataset retains in-frame rearrangements with V and J assigned. A fraction of the clones does not appear; measured against another copy, unresolved V genes explain less than half of the discrepancy, and the remainder lacks a known reason. V and J calls and clone size are given by that table; D and trimming were obtained from the DNA. The sample table holds around 23,000 clones, of which more than 80% were seen once. Of the sample, less than 20% is held by the ten largest clones.

Results the study describes overall, beyond this receptor: Expanded TRB clones identified before ART initiation dominated the repertoire across all time points, though the dominance fluctuated and decreased in many PLHIV after ART. No data were available on ART adherence, viral resistance or therapy changes, limiting inferences about post-ART repertoire changes. The samples were dated from the mid-2000s to the late 2010s, and the ART regimens that were used may be less effective than current ART regimens. Because pre-ART samples had limited cell numbers, profiling was done on unsorted PBMC rather than on sorted CD4+ and CD8+ T cells. A significant increase in TRB diversity was found to be associated with ART initiation, although TRB diversity was observed to remain significantly below that of transplant donor controls even after long-term ART. CDR3 length ranges in HIV repertoires were narrower than in controls, and network structure suggested an antigen-experienced repertoire with only a slight naive shift after ART. Because PBMC availability was limited, only the TCR beta chain was sequenced, with no alpha chain pairing.

The CDR1 and CDR2 encoded by the germline V gene (reference sequence) are MNHEY and SMNVEV. V is cut by 5 bases and J by 0 bases, and the space between the germline ends is 7 bases. The CDR3 holds 13 amino acids from the cysteine to the phenylalanine. Only CDR3 DNA is held: 39 bases, read in frame from base 1. The V gene is TRBV27 and the J gene is TRBJ1-1; TRBD1 is possibly the D segment (5 matching bases). This TCR derives from a middle-aged man with HIV. This specimen consisted of unsorted PBMCs, obtained 0.5 years before starting antiretroviral therapy. The DNA sequence is given as TGTGCCAGCAGTAGGGGTTTGAACACTGAAGCTTTCTTT. Its protein is CASSRGLNTEAFF.